Below, 17 T cell receptor beta chains from the same sample are listed, as sequenced in a study of T cell responses to AZD1222 COVID-19 vaccine. This table comes from immunoSEQ multiplex PCR, and its TCRdb copy is limited to in-frame clones, with some not included. Altogether around 130,000 clones are present, roughly 88% being singletons, with the ten largest covering roughly 6.1%. Source: peripheral blood, taken 28 days after the second AZD1222 dose. The receptors originated from an adult who received the AZD1222 COVID-19 vaccine.

The chain recombines TRBV10-1 with TRBJ2-7; TRBD2 matches 13 bases. CDR1 is WNHNN and CDR2 is SYGVQD in the germline V gene (reference sequence). V shed 4 bases and J 0 bases; nucleotides not matched to a gene: 12. The CDR3 runs to 19 residues. The CDR3, as DNA: TGCGCCAGCAGTGCACGACTAGCGGGGGGCGTTAATTTCTCCTACGAGCAGTACTTC. Translation: CASSARLAGGVNFSYEQYF.

The gene calls are TRBV4-1 and TRBJ1-5; D gene unclear. The CDR3 contains 15 residues. CDR1 MGHRA and CDR2 YSYEKL come from the germline V gene. V gave up 1 base and J gave up 7 bases, with 14 bases separating them. CDR3 amino acids: CASSQGPGQGQPQHF. The CDR3 DNA reads TGCGCCAGCAGCCAAGGACCCGGCCAAGGGCAGCCCCAGCATTTT.

The chain is built from TRBV6-5 and TRBJ1-5; 9 bases align to TRBD1. This CDR3 contains 14 residues. The V segment lost 6 bases and the J segment 1 base; nucleotides outside the gene matches: 1. Germline CDR1 and CDR2: MNHEY and SVGAGI. The DNA of the CDR3 is TGTGCCAGCAGACAGGGGGCGAGCAATCAGCCCCAGCATTTT. It specifies CASRQGASNQPQHF.

The rearrangement uses TRBV6-5 and TRBJ2-5; perhaps D is TRBD1 or TRBD2 (5 bases each). Germline values: CDR1 MNHEY, CDR2 SVGAGI. The V end lost 5 bases, the J end lost 2 bases, and 15 bases lay between the germline ends. The CDR3 sequence is 15 residues long. The CDR3 DNA reads TGTGCCAGCAGTCGGGACGCCATGGCTCAAGAGACCCAGTACTTC. This codes for CASSRDAMAQETQYF.

The V and J genes are TRBV10-3 and TRBJ1-2; weak D call: TRBD1 (5 bases). The CDR3 runs to 15 residues. Germline-derived CDR1 and CDR2 are ENHRY and SYGVKD. Trimming pared 6 bases from V and 0 bases from J, leaving 14 bases between. The CDR3 DNA follows: TGTGCCATCAGATCCCAGGGTGACTCTAACTATGGCTACACCTTC. Translated, it gives CAIRSQGDSNYGYTF.

The chain employs TRBV4-3 and TRBJ1-4; D is unresolved. The CDR3 contains 14 residues. Trimming shortened V by 1 base and J by 8 bases, and 11 bases separated the two germline ends. The germline gives CDR1 LGHNA, CDR2 YSLEER. The chain's CDR3 is CASSQGGVGEKLFF. The CDR3 bases are TGCGCCAGCAGCCAAGGGGGTGTCGGAGAAAAACTGTTTTTT.

CDR3 amino acids: CASRRGSESYNEQFF. CDR3 coding DNA: TGTGCCAGCAGAAGGGGGAGTGAGTCCTACAATGAGCAGTTCTTC. This chain joins TRBV6-5 and TRBJ2-1, with a possible D match to TRBD1 (6 bases). This CDR3 is 15 amino acids long. Germline-derived CDR1 and CDR2 are MNHEY and SVGAGI. The V end lost 6 bases, the J end lost 1 base, and 13 bases lay between the germline ends.

The genes are TRBV19 and TRBJ2-2; D not certain. Germline values: CDR1 LNHDA, CDR2 SQIVND (reference sequence). This CDR3 region has 12 residues. The V gene lost 5 bases and the J gene lost 3 bases, with 4 bases spanning the gap. CDR3: CASSLHTGELFF. CDR3 sequence (DNA): TGTGCCAGTAGTTTGCACACCGGGGAGCTGTTTTTT.

V gene TRBV7-9 combines with J gene TRBJ1-1; no definite D call. Per germline, CDR1 SEHNR and CDR2 FQNEAQ (reference sequence). The CDR3 covers 14 residues. Trimming took off 4 bases at V and 1 base at J, with 10 bases between the two ends. CDR3 sequence: CASSSLTANTEAFF. The DNA for the CDR3 is TGTGCCAGCAGCTCCTTAACAGCGAACACTGAAGCTTTCTTT.

The genes are TRBV10-3 and TRBJ1-2; D not resolved. The germline V gene encodes CDR1 ENHRY and CDR2 SYGVKD. The CDR3 extends over 14 amino acids. The ends were cut back, 5 bases at V and 0 bases at J, with 10 bases in the middle. Written as DNA, the CDR3 is TGTGCCATCAGTTTGACGGAACCTAACTATGGCTACACCTTC. Its translation: CAISLTEPNYGYTF.

CDR3 in amino acids: CASSPQGFQPQHF. The CDR3, as DNA: TGTGCCAGCAGTCCACAGGGTTTTCAGCCCCAGCATTTT. J is TRBJ1-5 and V is TRBV12-3 or TRBV12-4, with TRBD1 as a possible D gene (6 bases). The V gene lost 5 bases and the J gene lost 6 bases, with 11 bases spanning the gap. This CDR3 contains 13 residues.

V is TRBV6-2 or TRBV6-3 and J is TRBJ1-6; D remains ambiguous. The germline V gene has CDR1 MNHEY and CDR2 SVGEGT. Trimming stripped 5 bases from V and 9 bases from J, with 11 bases between. The CDR3 length is 13 residues. CDR3 protein: CASSARMFSPLHF. CDR3 coding DNA: TGTGCCAGCAGTGCCCGGATGTTTTCACCCCTCCACTTT.

This chain links TRBV4-3 with TRBJ2-7, with D possibly being TRBD1 (5 bases). The CDR3 has 16 amino acids. CDR1 is LGHNA, CDR2 YSLEER, per germline. Trimming stripped 0 bases from V and 0 bases from J, with 12 bases between. CDR3 in amino acids: CASSQEDSGYSYEQYF. The DNA of the CDR3 is TGCGCCAGCAGCCAAGAAGACAGTGGGTACTCCTACGAGCAGTACTTC.

The rearrangement uses TRBV9 and TRBJ2-7, with unresolved D. V was cut by 0 bases and J by 8 bases, with 15 bases left in between. Germline CDR1 SGDLS, CDR2 YYNGEE. There are 14 residues in the CDR3. The CDR3 region is CASSVEARDRKQYF. For the CDR3, the DNA is TGTGCCAGCAGCGTAGAAGCCAGAGATAGGAAGCAGTACTTC.

The chain carries TRBV3-1 (or the pseudogene TRBV3-2) and TRBJ1-1; D gene unclear. Germline V gene data show CDR1 as LGHDT and CDR2 as YNNKEL (reference sequence). CDR3 length: 12 amino acids. The ends were cut back, 2 bases at V and 6 bases at J, with 7 bases in the middle. The CDR3 region has the DNA TGTGCCAGCAGCCAATATCGGGCTGAAGCTTTCTTT. Protein product: CASSQYRAEAFF.

The rearrangement joins TRBV4-1 to TRBJ2-3; 11 positions agree with TRBD2. CDR1 and CDR2 (germline): MGHRA, YSYEKL. The CDR3 has 17 residues. V dropped 3 bases and J dropped 3; count of bases not matched to a gene: 8. The CDR3: CASSHFRSSGGTDTQYF. The CDR3 bases are TGCGCCAGCAGCCATTTCCGCTCTAGCGGGGGGACAGATACGCAGTATTTT.

The V gene is TRBV19, the J gene TRBJ1-5; tentative D call: TRBD1 (5 bases). Trimming left V 8 bases short and J 8 bases short, with 19 bases between. The CDR3 covers 14 residues. Germline assignment: CDR1 LNHDA and CDR2 SQIVND (reference sequence). In DNA form, the CDR3 reads TGTGCCAGTGGCGATGGGGCGGGGTTAGAGCCCCAGCATTTT. Its protein product is CASGDGAGLEPQHF.